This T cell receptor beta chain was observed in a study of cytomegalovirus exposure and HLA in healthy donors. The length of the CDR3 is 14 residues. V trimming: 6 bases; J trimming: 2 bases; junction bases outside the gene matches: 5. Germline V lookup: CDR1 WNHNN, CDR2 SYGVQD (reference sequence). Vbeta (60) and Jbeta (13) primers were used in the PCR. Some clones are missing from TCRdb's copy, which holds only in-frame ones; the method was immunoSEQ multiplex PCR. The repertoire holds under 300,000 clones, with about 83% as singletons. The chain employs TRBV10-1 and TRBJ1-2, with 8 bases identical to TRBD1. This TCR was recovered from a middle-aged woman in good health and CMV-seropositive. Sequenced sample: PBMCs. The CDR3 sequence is CASRATGDNYGYTF. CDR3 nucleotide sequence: TGCGCCAGCAGAGCGACAGGGGACAACTATGGCTACACCTTC.